A selection of T cell receptor beta chains follows, all from one sample in a study of blood T cell repertoires in COVID-19. The method was immunoSEQ multiplex PCR; TCRdb's version includes in-frame clones alone and lacks a portion of them. The sample has some 210,000 clones, roughly 90% seen once. The sequenced sample consisted of peripheral blood. Receptors originate from a man aged 60-69 years who had recovered from COVID-19. Both conserved end residues are part of each CDR3. The D gene is left open where the match is weak. Some rows mark clone size as missing; the rest say once, few, many or name a class of expanded clone.

d_gene | j_gene | abundance | v_gene | len | CDR3aa | CDR3nt
TRBD2 | TRBJ2-2 | - | TRBV6-5 | 15 | CASSYSPGGTGELFF | TGTGCCAGCAGTTACTCCCCGGGAGGCACCGGGGAGCTGTTTTTT
TRBD2 | TRBJ2-5 | - | TRBV5-1 | 16 | CASSWTPGLAGETQYF | TGCGCCAGCAGCTGGACTCCGGGACTAGCGGGGGAGACCCAGTACTTC
- | TRBJ1-2 | - | TRBV6-5 | 14 | CASSSVLFNYGYTF | TGTGCCAGCTCCTCAGTACTATTCAACTATGGCTACACCTTC
- | TRBJ1-2 | - | TRBV27 | 15 | CASSSRGLPNYGYTF | TGTGCCAGCAGTTCCCGGGGTCTTCCTAACTATGGCTACACCTTC
- | TRBJ2-5 | - | TRBV4-2 | 18 | CASSTQPGERGGEETQYF | TGTGCCAGCAGCACGCAGCCCGGGGAGAGAGGGGGAGAAGAGACCCAGTACTTC
TRBD2 | TRBJ2-2 | - | TRBV5-4 | 15 | CASSPTSGKTGELFF | TGTGCCAGCAGCCCGACTAGCGGGAAAACCGGGGAGCTGTTTTTT
TRBD2 | TRBJ2-7 | - | TRBV29-1 | 13 | CSGRSSGSHEQYF | TGCAGCGGGAGGTCTAGCGGGTCCCACGAGCAGTACTTC
- | TRBJ2-2 | - | TRBV2 | 15 | CASSDIRSDTGELFF | TGTGCCAGCAGTGATATTAGGAGCGACACCGGGGAGCTGTTTTTT
TRBD2 | TRBJ2-1 | - | TRBV5-1 | 16 | CASSLIAGASYNEQFF | TGCGCCAGCAGCTTGATAGCGGGGGCCTCCTACAATGAGCAGTTCTTC
- | TRBJ2-1 | - | TRBV4-1 | 18 | CASSLTPGRGSHVYEQFF | TGCGCCAGCAGCCTAACTCCAGGGCGGGGCTCCCATGTTTATGAGCAGTTCTTC
- | TRBJ2-7 | - | TRBV28 | 14 | CASSLANRPYEQYF | TGTGCCAGCAGTTTAGCAAACAGGCCCTACGAGCAGTACTTC
TRBD2 | TRBJ2-7 | - | TRBV18 | 17 | CASSLPLAGDYFHEQYF | TGTGCCAGCTCACTACCCTTAGCGGGAGATTATTTCCACGAGCAGTACTTC
TRBD1 | TRBJ1-1 | - | TRBV11-2 | 12 | CASSPQTGNAFF | TGTGCCAGCAGCCCCCAGACAGGGAATGCTTTCTTT
- | TRBJ2-7 | - | TRBV5-1 | 15 | CASSLVAGTSYEQYF | TGCGCCAGCAGCTTGGTTGCAGGTACCTCCTACGAGCAGTACTTC
TRBD1 | TRBJ2-1 | - | TRBV6-1 | 17 | CASSAQTGQGRGNEQFF | TGTGCCAGCAGTGCACAAACGGGACAGGGCCGGGGCAATGAGCAGTTCTTC
TRBD2 | TRBJ2-2 | - | TRBV19 | 17 | CASTQRLAGGGIEELFF | TGTGCCAGTACCCAAAGGCTAGCGGGGGGCGGTATCGAGGAGCTGTTTTTT
- | TRBJ2-5 | - | TRBV5-1 | 11 | CASSGIETQYF | TGCGCCAGCAGCGGCATAGAGACCCAGTACTTC
TRBD1 | TRBJ2-5 | - | TRBV6-5 | 14 | CASSSDRARETQYF | TGTGCCAGCAGTTCCGACAGGGCGCGGGAGACCCAGTACTTC
TRBD1 | TRBJ1-6 | - | TRBV6-6 | 16 | CASRPQRTGVGSPLHF | TGTGCCAGCAGACCACAACGGACAGGGGTAGGATCACCCCTCCACTTT
- | TRBJ2-3 | - | TRBV7-9 | 15 | CASSKTSYGTDTQYF | TGTGCCAGCTCCAAGACTAGTTATGGCACAGATACGCAGTATTTT
TRBD2 | TRBJ2-1 | - | TRBV5-1 | 16 | CASSLGSAGGPSRQFF | TGCGCCAGCAGCTTGGGAAGTGCGGGAGGGCCTTCGAGGCAGTTCTTC
- | TRBJ1-2 | - | TRBV21-1 | 15 | CASSLFRVRFYGYTF | TGTGCCAGCAGCCTTTTCAGGGTAAGATTCTATGGCTACACCTTC
- | TRBJ1-1 | few | TRBV9 | 13 | CASSPGLYTEAFF | TGTGCCAGCAGCCCTGGGCTATACACTGAAGCTTTCTTT
TRBD1 | TRBJ1-3 | once | TRBV18 | 15 | CASSLQGAYGNTIYF | TGTGCCAGCTCACTACAGGGGGCTTACGGAAACACCATATATTTT
- | TRBJ2-2 | - | TRBV7-9 | 16 | CASSSGTAGRGGELFF | TGTGCCAGCAGCTCCGGCACGGCAGGGCGGGGCGGGGAGCTGTTTTTT
- | TRBJ1-2 | once | TRBV5-1 | 15 | CASSPWDGGGYGYTF | TGCGCCAGCAGCCCCTGGGACGGTGGGGGGTATGGCTACACCTTC
TRBD2 | TRBJ2-1 | - | TRBV5-1 | 17 | CASSLLQSGRAFGEQFF | TGCGCCAGCAGCTTGCTCCAAAGCGGGAGGGCTTTTGGTGAGCAGTTCTTC
TRBD2 | TRBJ2-3 | - | TRBV11-2 | 15 | CASSLLLAVVDTQYF | TGTGCCAGCAGCTTACTCCTAGCGGTGGTAGATACGCAGTATTTT
- | TRBJ1-3 | once | TRBV4-1 | 16 | CASSQGRSSTGNTIYF | TGCGCCAGCAGCCAAGGGCGGTCGAGTACTGGAAACACCATATATTTT
TRBD1 | TRBJ2-2 | - | TRBV5-1 | 15 | CASSLPGQGAGELFF | TGCGCCAGCAGCCTACCCGGACAGGGGGCCGGGGAGCTGTTTTTT
- | TRBJ1-2 | - | TRBV28 | 15 | CASSLGDTIRDGYTF | TGTGCCAGCAGTTTGGGGGACACCATTAGAGATGGCTACACCTTC
TRBD1 | TRBJ1-4 | - | TRBV6-5 | 16 | CASSYSWTGINEKLFF | TGTGCCAGCAGTTACTCTTGGACAGGGATAAATGAAAAACTGTTTTTT
- | TRBJ2-7 | once | TRBV3-1/TRBV3-2 | 16 | CASSRPGKGSSYEQYF | TGTGCCAGCAGCCGTCCAGGGAAGGGAAGCTCCTACGAGCAGTACTTC
TRBD1 | TRBJ2-5 | - | TRBV7-2 | 17 | CASSSGVSRGRRETQYF | TGTGCCAGCAGCTCCGGCGTCTCCAGGGGGCGCAGGGAGACCCAGTACTTC
TRBD1 | TRBJ2-5 | - | TRBV10-1 | 20 | CASSESCTPGQGVFQETQYF | TGCGCCAGCAGTGAGTCGTGTACCCCGGGACAGGGGGTTTTTCAAGAGACCCAGTACTTC
TRBD1 | TRBJ1-1 | - | TRBV9 | 16 | CASSSRTGGRNTEAFF | TGTGCCAGCAGCTCCCGGACAGGGGGACGAAACACTGAAGCTTTCTTT
- | TRBJ1-1 | - | TRBV2 | 13 | CASNFRDFTEAFF | TGTGCCAGCAATTTCAGGGATTTCACTGAAGCTTTCTTT
TRBD2 | TRBJ2-2 | - | TRBV7-3 | 17 | CASSHSTSGGLGGELFF | TGTGCCAGCAGCCATTCGACTAGCGGGGGTCTGGGCGGGGAGCTGTTTTTT
- | TRBJ2-2 | - | TRBV4-2 | 14 | CASRTYANTGELFF | TGTGCCAGCAGAACCTACGCGAACACCGGGGAGCTGTTTTTT
TRBD1 | TRBJ1-2 | - | TRBV5-1 | 14 | CASSTGQGGGGYTF | TGCGCCAGCAGCACGGGACAGGGGGGAGGTGGCTACACCTTC
TRBD2 | TRBJ2-5 | - | TRBV5-4 | 17 | CASSPSGAGGPWETQYF | TGTGCCAGCAGCCCTAGTGGAGCGGGAGGGCCATGGGAGACCCAGTACTTC
TRBD1 | TRBJ1-2 | - | TRBV6-5 | 14 | CASSYSGRGLGYTF | TGTGCCAGCAGTTACTCGGGCAGGGGGCTAGGCTACACCTTC
- | TRBJ2-6 | - | TRBV4-2 | 17 | CASSPWTVSSGANVLTF | TGTGCCAGCAGCCCTTGGACAGTCTCCTCTGGGGCCAACGTCCTGACTTTC
TRBD2 | TRBJ2-1 | - | TRBV6-2/TRBV6-3 | 16 | CASSAPPSGSIHEQFF | TGTGCCAGCAGTGCCCCCCCTAGCGGGAGTATCCATGAGCAGTTCTTC
- | TRBJ1-3 | - | TRBV13 | 12 | CASSLGENTIYF | TGTGCCAGCAGCTTAGGGGAGAACACCATATATTTT
TRBD1 | TRBJ1-4 | - | TRBV25-1 | 15 | CASSEPGGTNEKLFF | TGTGCCAGCAGTGAGCCAGGGGGGACTAATGAAAAACTGTTTTTT
- | TRBJ1-2 | once | TRBV6-5 | 15 | CASGPPNRASYGYTF | TGTGCCAGCGGCCCTCCGAACAGGGCCAGCTATGGCTACACCTTC